A selection of T cell receptor beta chains follows, all from one sample in a study of OX40 agonist ivuxolimab in advanced cancers. Repertoires were generated with immunoSEQ multiplex PCR, while TCRdb's copy carries only in-frame clones and drops some. The sample lists about 59,000 clones; 87% were seen once. The source was CD4+ or CD8+ T cells sorted from blood, collected in a trial of the OX40 agonist ivuxolimab. The receptors were sampled from an adult with an advanced solid tumor such as melanoma, head and neck, liver or kidney cancer. Both conserved end residues are trimmed from each CDR3. The D gene is left open where the match is weak. Where a row states a size, it is once, few, many or the class of an expanded clone; other rows omit it.

j_call d_call v_call clone_size cdr3_aa
TRBJ1-2 NA TRBV20-1 NA SARPNYGYT
TRBJ2-2 TRBD2 TRBV30 NA AWTGGATNTGELF
TRBJ1-2 NA TRBV4-2 NA ASSQDWVDYGYT
TRBJ1-2 NA TRBV19 NA AAAGRVRSGYT
TRBJ1-1 NA TRBV10-3 NA AIRDEGYTEAF
TRBJ1-2 TRBD1 TRBV6-6 NA ASSYQGQGINGYT
TRBJ1-6 TRBD1 TRBV30 NA AWSPPDRVRGNSPLH
TRBJ2-6 NA TRBV7-3 NA ASSLIHESGANVLT
TRBJ1-6 NA TRBV27 NA ASSPVRSSYNSPLH
TRBJ2-5 TRBD1 TRBV19 NA ASGDRYQETQY
TRBJ1-6 NA TRBV5-4 NA ASSFNPGITNSPLH
TRBJ1-1 NA TRBV5-1 NA ASSLTWGQLNTEAF
TRBJ2-6 TRBD1 TRBV2 NA AGQAASGANVLT
TRBJ2-5 NA TRBV6-5 NA ASARGGETQY
TRBJ2-1 TRBD2 TRBV10-2 NA ASWASGYNEQF
TRBJ2-3 TRBD2 TRBV6-1 NA ASSVQAGGQYTQY
TRBJ2-3 NA TRBV30 NA AWDSWTADTQY
TRBJ2-3 NA TRBV6-5 NA ASTTKHTQY
TRBJ1-5 TRBD1 TRBV6-1 NA ASRGRQGGQPQH
TRBJ1-5 NA TRBV7-8 once ASSSRRDWGNQPQH
TRBJ2-2 NA TRBV28 NA ASSLRRNGELF
TRBJ1-4 NA TRBV7-2 NA ASSLIGRRVFEKLF
TRBJ2-2 NA TRBV19 NA ASISPFPSGELF
TRBJ1-1 NA TRBV5-1 NA ASSGGWRTEAF
TRBJ2-7 NA TRBV5-6 few ASSPGGTDILYEQY
TRBJ2-4 NA TRBV2 NA ASSEARDSGFKNIQY
TRBJ2-7 NA TRBV7-8 NA ASSLIVGLGPQQY
TRBJ1-1 NA TRBV28 NA ASSIINTEAF
TRBJ2-2 NA TRBV7-9 once ASSFFFGNTGELF
TRBJ2-7 NA TRBV28 NA ASSFDNFLYEQY
TRBJ1-2 NA TRBV13 NA ASSTGRQNYGYT
TRBJ1-6 NA TRBV9 once ASSVAAGDSPLH
TRBJ2-2 TRBD2 TRBV9 few ASSVVGGGGTGELF
TRBJ1-1 NA TRBV6-5 NA ASTKGGMNTEAF
TRBJ2-7 NA TRBV6-1 NA ASSDGRRQLVGEQY
TRBJ1-4 NA TRBV6-1 NA ASSEAGTDYEKLF
TRBJ2-7 NA TRBV19 few ASTAVGGAREQY
TRBJ2-1 NA TRBV11-2 NA ASSLRQAQGNEQF
TRBJ1-6 NA TRBV7-9 NA AGSRDLYNSPLH
TRBJ1-1 TRBD1 TRBV5-1 NA ASSGGTGNTEAF
TRBJ2-6 TRBD1 TRBV18 NA ASSRGQGLGANVLT
TRBJ2-7 NA TRBV14 NA ASSQANSRGQY
TRBJ1-1 NA TRBV18 NA ASSGSGDNEAF
TRBJ2-5 TRBD2 TRBV9 NA ASSLSGLAQETQY
TRBJ2-2 NA TRBV25-1 NA ASSVGQGNTGELF
TRBJ2-7 TRBD2 TRBV7-9 NA ASSTGLAGVHEQY
TRBJ1-2 NA TRBV4-1 few ASSPVGQGMDGYT
TRBJ1-1 TRBD1 TRBV7-9 NA ASSLTGGVTEAF
TRBJ1-3 TRBD1 TRBV2 once ATRQGSGNTIY
TRBJ2-2 TRBD2 TRBV4-3 NA ASSQGDSGRGTGELF
TRBJ1-1 TRBD1 TRBV18 NA ASSRDRGQAF
TRBJ2-2 TRBD2 TRBV5-1 NA ASSLPQRGGTGELF
TRBJ2-7 NA TRBV30 NA AWSVGFFNPTSSSYEQY
TRBJ2-7 NA TRBV6-1 NA ASSRSRVGDYEQY